This T cell receptor (beta chain) was profiled in a study of blood T cell repertoires in COVID-19. V gave up 4 bases and J gave up 2 bases; unmatched junction bases: 5. The germline gives CDR1 LGHDT, CDR2 YNNKEL (reference sequence). The CDR3 is 16 residues long. The assay was immunoSEQ multiplex PCR, and TCRdb's table has in-frame clones only and misses some. The data contain approximately 66,000 clones, around 90% of them singletons. The sequenced sample consisted of peripheral blood. The gene calls are TRBV3-1 (or the pseudogene TRBV3-2) and TRBJ2-7, with TRBD2 matching over 13 bases. The sequence was collected from a human donor with active COVID-19. The donor label of this sample is uncertain. CDR3 coding DNA: TGTGCCAGCAGCCGCCAAGGACTAGCGGGAGCCTACGAGCAGTACTTC. This translates into CASSRQGLAGAYEQYF.